This T cell receptor (beta chain) stems from a study of control samples from healthy donors and cancer patients. V lost 3 bases, J lost 4 bases, and 7 bases stayed unmatched. CDR3 length: 16 residues. Germline V gene data show CDR1 as SGHTA and CDR2 as FQGTGA. Method: immunoSEQ multiplex PCR; TCRdb's copy keeps in-frame clones and lacks some. Found here are approximately 160,000 clones, about 93% of them singletons; the top ten hold over 3.5%. The chain joins TRBV7-3 to TRBJ2-2, with 8 bases matching TRBD1. The sequence derives from a woman aged 60-75 years in good health. Sequencing was carried out using blood. CDR3 sequence reads: CASSFMTGDPTGELFF. The CDR3 DNA reads TGTGCCAGCAGCTTTATGACAGGGGATCCCACCGGGGAGCTGTTTTTT. The variable domain in full, with the rest retrieved from reference TRBV7-3 and TRBJ2-2, is GAGVSQTPSNKVTEKGKYVELRCDPISGHTALYWYRQSLGQGPEFLIYFQGTGAADDSGLPNDRFFAVRPEGSVSTLKIQRTERGDSAVYLCASSFMTGDPTGELFFGEGSRLTVL.